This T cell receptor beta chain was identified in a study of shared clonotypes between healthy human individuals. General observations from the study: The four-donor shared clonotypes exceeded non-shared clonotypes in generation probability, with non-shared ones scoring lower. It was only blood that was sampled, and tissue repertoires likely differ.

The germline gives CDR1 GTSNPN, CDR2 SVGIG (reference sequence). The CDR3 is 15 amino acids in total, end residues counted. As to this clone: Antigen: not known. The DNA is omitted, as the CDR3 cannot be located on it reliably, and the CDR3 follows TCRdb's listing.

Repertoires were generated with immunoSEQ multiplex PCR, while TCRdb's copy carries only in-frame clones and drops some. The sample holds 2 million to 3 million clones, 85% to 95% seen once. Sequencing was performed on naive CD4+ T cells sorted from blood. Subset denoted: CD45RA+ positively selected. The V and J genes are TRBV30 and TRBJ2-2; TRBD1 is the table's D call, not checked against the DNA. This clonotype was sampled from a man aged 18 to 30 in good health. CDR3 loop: CAWSHLGMGPGELFF.